A selection of T cell receptor beta chains follows, all from one sample in a study of control samples from healthy donors and cancer patients. Assay: immunoSEQ multiplex PCR; the TCRdb copy retains only in-frame clones and omits some. Of 70,000 to 90,000 clones in the sample, roughly 94% are singletons; the top ten hold about 6.2%. The sample taken for sequencing was blood. The receptors stem from a woman aged 35 to 49 in good health. Both conserved end residues are part of each CDR3. A D gene is named only where the DNA matches it firmly. Where a row states a size, it is once, few, many or the class of an expanded clone; other rows omit it.

D gene,J gene,V gene,clone size,CDR3 protein,CDR3 DNA
-,TRBJ2-5,TRBV4-1,-,CASSQALAGEETQYF,TGCGCCAGCAGCCAAGCACTAGCAGGGGAAGAGACCCAGTACTTC
-,TRBJ2-7,TRBV7-9,-,CASSLEVAGRFWGNEQYF,TGTGCCAGCAGCTTAGAGGTGGCGGGGCGCTTTTGGGGGAACGAGCAGTACTTC
-,TRBJ2-2,TRBV9,few,CASSVGADTGELFF,TGTGCCAGCAGCGTTGGGGCGGACACCGGGGAGCTGTTTTTT
-,TRBJ1-5,TRBV25-1,-,CASSTISGNQPQHF,TGTGCCAGCAGTACAATTTCAGGCAATCAGCCCCAGCATTTT
-,TRBJ2-7,TRBV6-5,once,CASSKTGNYEQYF,TGTGCCAGCAGTAAAACAGGGAACTACGAGCAGTACTTC
TRBD2,TRBJ2-3,TRBV9,-,CASSPLGTSGKNTQYF,TGTGCCAGCAGCCCCCTCGGGACTAGCGGGAAGAATACGCAGTATTTT
-,TRBJ1-2,TRBV12-3/TRBV12-4,-,CASTNYRDYGYTF,TGTGCCAGCACCAATTACAGGGACTATGGCTACACCTTC
-,TRBJ1-3,TRBV6-5,-,CATQFASGGNTIYF,TGTGCCACCCAGTTCGCCTCAGGTGGAAACACCATATATTTT
-,TRBJ2-5,TRBV5-6,-,CASSAAGEETQYF,TGTGCCAGCAGCGCGGCAGGGGAAGAGACCCAGTACTTC
-,TRBJ2-3,TRBV7-8,-,CASSRNARTDTQYF,TGTGCCAGCAGCCGAAACGCACGGACAGATACGCAGTATTTT
-,TRBJ2-1,TRBV3-1/TRBV3-2,-,CASSQDLSSNEQFF,TGTGCCAGCAGCCAGGATTTGAGCAGTAATGAGCAGTTCTTC
-,TRBJ1-5,TRBV24-1,-,CATSDGGSNQPQHF,TGTGCCACCAGTGATGGGGGGAGCAATCAGCCCCAGCATTTT
-,TRBJ2-1,TRBV10-3,-,CAISDRLGTEQFF,TGTGCCATCAGCGATAGACTAGGCACTGAGCAGTTCTTC
-,TRBJ1-1,TRBV7-9,-,CASSLDRAQQAFF,TGTGCCAGCAGCTTAGACAGGGCCCAGCAGGCTTTCTTT
-,TRBJ2-5,TRBV24-1,-,CATSDFPGLEETQYF,TGTGCCACCAGTGATTTTCCCGGACTGGAAGAGACCCAGTACTTC
TRBD1,TRBJ2-1,TRBV6-5,-,CATLRDRGFDEQFF,TGTGCCACCCTCCGGGACAGGGGGTTCGATGAGCAGTTCTTC
TRBD1,TRBJ1-2,TRBV2,-,CASSGIRDRVSSGYTF,TGTGCCAGCAGTGGGATCCGGGACAGGGTTTCTTCTGGCTACACCTTC
-,TRBJ2-5,TRBV14,-,CASSPLGHAEETQYF,TGTGCCAGCAGCCCTCTGGGACACGCTGAAGAGACCCAGTACTTC
-,TRBJ2-5,TRBV28,-,CASSLGGGKTQYF,TGTGCCAGCAGTTTAGGGGGCGGGAAGACCCAGTACTTC
-,TRBJ1-1,TRBV11-2,-,CASSRVAGGPNTEAFF,TGTGCCAGCAGCCGAGTGGCCGGGGGGCCGAACACTGAAGCTTTCTTT
-,TRBJ2-7,TRBV6-5,-,CASGSDRTYEQYF,TGTGCCAGCGGATCGGACAGAACCTACGAGCAGTACTTC
-,TRBJ2-5,TRBV3-1/TRBV3-2,-,CASSQGVKQETQYF,TGTGCCAGCAGCCAAGGTGTCAAGCAAGAGACCCAGTACTTC
-,TRBJ1-2,TRBV28,-,CASSFQGGSYGYTF,TGTGCCAGCAGTTTTCAGGGTGGTTCCTATGGCTACACCTTC
TRBD1,TRBJ1-5,TRBV15,-,CATSTDRQGFFNQPQHF,TGTGCCACCAGCACCGACCGACAGGGATTTTTCAATCAGCCCCAGCATTTT
-,TRBJ1-1,TRBV28,-,CASSLAENTEAFF,TGTGCCAGCAGTTTAGCAGAGAACACTGAAGCTTTCTTT
TRBD1,TRBJ2-7,TRBV5-6,-,CASSLGQGSYEQYF,TGTGCCAGCAGCTTGGGACAGGGGTCCTACGAGCAGTACTTC
TRBD2,TRBJ2-5,TRBV3-1/TRBV3-2,-,CASSQTSGRTPRAQYF,TGTGCCAGCAGCCAAACTAGCGGGAGGACTCCCCGGGCCCAGTACTTC
TRBD1,TRBJ2-5,TRBV3-1/TRBV3-2,-,CASSFNRGLETQYF,TGTGCCAGCAGTTTCAACAGGGGGCTGGAGACCCAGTACTTC